This T cell receptor (beta chain) appears in the sequencing data of a study of vaccination effects on CD4 cells after COVID-19. This clone showed up just once. Its antigen remains unknown. Whole-study findings and limits: Marked clonal contraction of both clone types appeared late after vaccination.

The germline CDR1 and CDR2 sequences are KGHDR and SFDVKD. V was clipped by 4 bases and J by 4 bases, with 15 bases between them. This CDR3 has 15 residues. Produced via immunoSEQ multiplex PCR; TCRdb's table is partial and in-frame only. The profile shows approximately 47,000 clones, roughly three quarters of them singletons. CD4+ T cells were isolated after 10 days of culture. Either the mRNA-1273 or the BNT162b2 vaccine was given to participants as two doses. The starting material was CD4+ T cells from PBMCs cultured without peptide, obtained after COVID-19 vaccination. This TCR came from a human donor who received a COVID-19 vaccine. The V call is TRBV24-1, the J call TRBJ1-2; perhaps TRBD1 as D (5 bases). The CDR3 coding sequence is TGTGCCACCAGTGACACGCGGGGACGCAGCTATGGCTACACCTTC. Translating gives CATSDTRGRSYGYTF.